This record looks at one TCR beta chain sequence and its context. The V gene's germline CDR1 is MDHEN and CDR2 SYDVKM. Trimming took 4 bases from V and 0 from J, leaving 16 bases between them. The CDR3 is 17 residues long. The data stem from a study of blood T cell repertoires in COVID-19. TCRdb's copy holds only in-frame clones and misses some; the assay was immunoSEQ multiplex PCR. The sample carries 39,000 or so clones, around 82% recorded once. The chain has TRBV28 and TRBJ1-3, with a tentative D call TRBD1 (6 bases). The TCR comes from a man aged 40-49 years with active or convalescent COVID-19. Sequencing was performed on peripheral blood. CDR3: CASSSPTGQFSGNTIYF. The CDR3 nucleotides read TGTGCCAGCAGTTCCCCCACTGGACAGTTCTCTGGAAACACCATATATTTT.